Listed below are T cell receptor beta chains from one sample, sequenced in a study of blood T cells in healthy people across ages. TCRdb fed the 5' RACE reads into MiXCR, producing one record per CDR3 protein. The table includes around 500,000 distinct CDR3 sequences, around half detected once. Sequenced sample: blood. The source is a man older than 75 in good health. Each CDR3 is given with its conserved first and last residue. The order of the fields is D gene, J gene, V gene, clone size, CDR3 DNA, CDR3 protein. D genes are given only for firm matches. Clone size is given for some rows only: seen once, a few or many times, or a class if the clone is expanded.

TRBD2 | TRBJ2-1 | TRBV5-6 | - | TGTGCCAGCAGCCTCAGACTAGCTGTCTACAATGAGCAGTTCTTC | CASSLRLAVYNEQFF
TRBD2 | TRBJ2-1 | TRBV20-1 | - | TGCAGTGCTAACCGACTAGCGGGAGGTGAGCAGTTCTTC | CSANRLAGGEQFF
- | TRBJ2-1 | TRBV27 | once | TGTGCCAGCGGGAGGTACTACAATGAGCAGTTCTTC | CASGRYYNEQFF
- | TRBJ2-7 | TRBV28 | - | TGTGCCACCGGGGAGAATACAAACTACGAGCAGTACTTC | CATGENTNYEQYF
- | TRBJ1-2 | TRBV28 | - | TGTGCCAGCAGTGGTCAGGAGCGGACGGCGAGCTCTAACTATGGCTACACCTTC | CASSGQERTASSNYGYTF
TRBD2 | TRBJ2-1 | TRBV28 | - | TGTGCCAGCAGAATCGGGCTAGCGGGAGGGGGAGAGCAGTTCTTC | CASRIGLAGGGEQFF
- | TRBJ2-3 | TRBV6-6 | many | TGTGCCAGCAGCAACCGGGGACCAGATACGCAGTATTTT | CASSNRGPDTQYF
- | TRBJ2-1 | TRBV5-1 | - | TGCGCCAGCAGCTCGGGACCGACAAACAATGAGCAGTTCTTC | CASSSGPTNNEQFF
- | TRBJ2-1 | TRBV7-9 | few | TGTGCCAGCAGCTCGACAGTTAGCGATGAGCAGTTCTTC | CASSSTVSDEQFF
- | TRBJ1-2 | TRBV6-6 | many | TGTGCCAGCAGCCGAGGTCCGAAAAACTATGGCTACACCTTC | CASSRGPKNYGYTF
TRBD1 | TRBJ1-1 | TRBV7-9 | few | TGTGCCAGCAGCGGACCCGGACAGGGGAAGAACACTGAAGCTTTCTTT | CASSGPGQGKNTEAFF
- | TRBJ2-5 | TRBV20-1 | few | TGCAGTGCTGACTCCTTCGCCGGGAAAAAAGAAGAGACCCAGTACTTC | CSADSFAGKKEETQYF
- | TRBJ2-5 | TRBV7-2 | few | TGTGCCAGCAGCCTCCCGGGGGAGACCCAGTACTTC | CASSLPGETQYF
TRBD2 | TRBJ2-1 | TRBV9 | - | TGTGCCAGCAGCGTAGCTGGGCTAGCGGACTACAATGAGCAGTTCTTC | CASSVAGLADYNEQFF
- | TRBJ2-2 | TRBV5-1 | - | TGCGCCAGCAGACCAGAACCTCGGGTAGCCGGGGAGCTGTTTTTT | CASRPEPRVAGELFF
TRBD1 | TRBJ2-2 | TRBV20-1 | - | TGCAGTGCCACCGGGACAGGGTTCACCGGGGAGCTGTTTTTT | CSATGTGFTGELFF
- | TRBJ2-7 | TRBV6-6 | - | TGTGCCAGCACCGGGGCAAGCTCCTACGAGCAGTACTTC | CASTGASSYEQYF
- | TRBJ1-5 | TRBV6-6 | few | TGTGCCAGCAGTTATATAGCAAGCAATCAGCCCCAGCATTTT | CASSYIASNQPQHF
TRBD1 | TRBJ2-1 | TRBV6-2/TRBV6-3 | - | TGTGCCAGCAGTTACCCCGGGACAGGGGTCGATGAGCAGTTCTTC | CASSYPGTGVDEQFF
- | TRBJ1-5 | TRBV19 | few | TGTGCCAGTAGTATTTTCAGTTCTAGCAATCAGCCCCAGCATTTT | CASSIFSSSNQPQHF
TRBD1 | TRBJ2-1 | TRBV9 | - | TGTGCCAGCAGCGGATGGACAGGGGGTACGTTAAATGAGCAGTTCTTC | CASSGWTGGTLNEQFF
- | TRBJ1-2 | TRBV20-1 | few | TGCAGTGCCCAAACCCACAGATATGGCTACACCTTC | CSAQTHRYGYTF
TRBD1 | TRBJ1-6 | TRBV4-3 | - | TGCGCCAGCAACCTCCAGGACAGGGAAGATTCACCCCTCCACTTT | CASNLQDREDSPLHF
TRBD1 | TRBJ1-1 | TRBV6-6 | - | TGTGCCAGCAGTTCCGGGACAGGGGTGGGGAACACTGAAGCTTTCTTT | CASSSGTGVGNTEAFF
TRBD2 | TRBJ2-1 | TRBV7-2 | - | TGTGCCAGCAGCTTAGTGCGGGGGGCGGGTAAGGATGAGCAGTTCTTC | CASSLVRGAGKDEQFF
- | TRBJ2-7 | TRBV4-3 | few | TGCGCCAGCAGCCAAGGTGGGACCTACGAGCAGTACTTC | CASSQGGTYEQYF
TRBD1 | TRBJ1-4 | TRBV29-1 | few | TGCAGCGTCGCGGACAGGGCAACTAATGAAAAACTGTTTTTT | CSVADRATNEKLFF
- | TRBJ2-1 | TRBV28 | few | TGTGCCAGCAGATCCCCTAGCTCCTACAATGAGCAGTTCTTC | CASRSPSSYNEQFF
TRBD2 | TRBJ2-1 | TRBV6-6 | many | TGTGCCAGCAGTAACCTAGCGGGGGGCCTAGAAAACAATGAGCAGTTCTTC | CASSNLAGGLENNEQFF
- | TRBJ2-7 | TRBV6-6 | many | TGTGCCAGCAGTTTTTTCCTCTCGGCAGGGGAGACCTACGAGCAGTACTTC | CASSFFLSAGETYEQYF
TRBD1 | TRBJ2-7 | TRBV7-2 | many | TGTGCCAGCAGCACGGGACAGGGGTTCTCCTACGAGCAGTACTTC | CASSTGQGFSYEQYF
- | TRBJ1-2 | TRBV6-1 | - | TGTGCCAGCAGTGAGGGGGAGGGCTACACCTTC | CASSEGEGYTF
- | TRBJ1-2 | TRBV25-1 | - | TGTGCCAGCAGTCTCTCAGGGCCATCGGGAGGCTACACCTTC | CASSLSGPSGGYTF
- | TRBJ2-1 | TRBV6-5 | many | TGTGCCAGCAGTTACTCGATGTCGGGCGAGCAGTTCTTC | CASSYSMSGEQFF
- | TRBJ1-2 | TRBV12-3/TRBV12-4 | few | TGTGCCAGCAGTGGAGCAGGAATCTATGGCTACACCTTC | CASSGAGIYGYTF
- | TRBJ2-5 | TRBV12-3/TRBV12-4 | few | TGTGCCAGCAGTTTAACTACTAGTGGGCAGTACTTC | CASSLTTSGQYF
- | TRBJ2-5 | TRBV20-1 | few | TGCAGTGCTAGGGCCCAAGAGACCCAGTACTTC | CSARAQETQYF
TRBD2 | TRBJ2-7 | TRBV29-1 | - | TGCAGCGTTGACGGCCAGCGGGAGGACTACGAGCAGTACTTC | CSVDGQREDYEQYF
TRBD2 | TRBJ2-7 | TRBV20-1 | - | TGCAGTGCAGCCCTGACTAGCTCCGAGCAGTACTTC | CSAALTSSEQYF
- | TRBJ2-7 | TRBV6-6 | many | TGTGCCAGCAGTTTTGTCGGGGACGGGGAGCAGTACTTC | CASSFVGDGEQYF
- | TRBJ2-5 | TRBV24-1 | - | TGTGCCTCCTCTACAGGGTCAAAGACCCAGTACTTC | CASSTGSKTQYF
TRBD2 | TRBJ2-1 | TRBV4-1 | - | TGCGCCAGCAGCCAAGGGGGCGGGGGAGTAGAGCAGTTCTTC | CASSQGGGGVEQFF
- | TRBJ1-2 | TRBV5-1 | - | TGCGCCAGCAGCTTCTCGGACTATGGCTACACCTTC | CASSFSDYGYTF
- | TRBJ1-6 | TRBV7-2 | few | TGTGCCAGCAGCCGTCGTAGGGATCAGGATTCACCCCTCCACTTT | CASSRRRDQDSPLHF
- | TRBJ2-7 | TRBV6-6 | many | TGTGCCAGCAGTTATACCAGGAGGTCAGACGAGCAGTACTTC | CASSYTRRSDEQYF
TRBD1 | TRBJ1-1 | TRBV12-3/TRBV12-4 | few | TGTGCCAGCAGTGGACAGGGGTTTATGAACACTGAAGCTTTCTTT | CASSGQGFMNTEAFF
- | TRBJ2-1 | TRBV4-2 | - | TGTGCCAGCAGCCAACAAGCTAGGGACTACAATGAGCAGTTCTTC | CASSQQARDYNEQFF
TRBD1 | TRBJ2-3 | TRBV20-1 | - | TGCAGTGCTCAAGGACAGGGGCTGGATACGCAGTATTTT | CSAQGQGLDTQYF
TRBD2 | TRBJ2-1 | TRBV6-5 | many | TGTGCCAGCAGTGTGAGCGGGGGGGACAATGAGCAGTTCTTC | CASSVSGGDNEQFF
TRBD1 | TRBJ1-1 | TRBV4-3 | - | TGCGCCAGCAGCCGCCATCGACAGGGTTTGGGCACTGAAGCTTTCTTT | CASSRHRQGLGTEAFF
- | TRBJ1-5 | TRBV20-1 | many | TGCAGTGCTAGAGTCAGCAATCAGCCCCAGCATTTT | CSARVSNQPQHF
- | TRBJ2-1 | TRBV29-1 | few | TGCAGCGTTGATTCCGGGACAGAGCAGTTCTTC | CSVDSGTEQFF
TRBD1 | TRBJ1-1 | TRBV6-1 | - | TGTGCCAGCAGTTGGGGACAGGCGTCCACTGAAGCTTTCTTT | CASSWGQASTEAFF
TRBD1 | TRBJ2-7 | TRBV12-3/TRBV12-4 | once | TGTGCCAGCACCTTGACAGGGGTCGAGCAGTACTTC | CASTLTGVEQYF
- | TRBJ1-4 | TRBV7-2 | - | TGTGCCAGCAGCTTATTGGGCGGGGACCGTCCCGAAAGTAATGAAAAACTGTTTTTT | CASSLLGGDRPESNEKLFF
- | TRBJ2-5 | TRBV3-1 | - | TGTGCCAGCAGCCAGACCCCTCAAGAGACCCAGTACTTC | CASSQTPQETQYF
- | TRBJ2-1 | TRBV7-9 | - | TGTGCCAGCAGCGCTCGGGAGTTCGATGAGCAGTTCTTC | CASSAREFDEQFF